This record concerns one T cell receptor beta chain sequence. Its target is not known. This specimen belongs to a study of shared clonotypes between healthy human individuals. The J segment lost 0 bases and the V segment lost 6 bases, leaving 8 bases of the junction unmatched. Germline V gene lookup returns CDR1 MNHNS and CDR2 SASEGT. CDR3 length equals 15 residues. Findings and limits, study-wide: Around 5.4% of naive CD4 clonotypes were common to a few donors. The researchers took only blood, and tissue repertoires probably look different.

Original data processing: With immunoSEQ giving junction-only sequences and no quality scores, filtering differed. TCRdb's copy holds only in-frame clones and misses some; the assay was immunoSEQ multiplex PCR. V, J and clone size derive from that table, while D and trimming were established from the DNA sequence. The sample carries millions of clones, roughly 92% recorded once. This TCR came from a man between 18 and 35 years old in good health. Material: naive CD4+ T cells sorted from blood. Subset specified: CD45RA+ positively selected. The chain employs TRBV6-1 and TRBJ2-7, with 7 nucleotides matching TRBD2. The chain's CDR3 is CASRAQGGSSYEQYF. The CDR3 coding sequence is TGTGCCAGCAGAGCCCAGGGAGGGAGCTCCTACGAGCAGTACTTC.